The clone carrying this T cell receptor beta chain was counted only a few times. Participant-given clinical history determined each cohort assignment. The germline V gene encodes CDR1 SGHRS and CDR2 YFSETQ. This CDR3 comprises 15 residues. V lost 0 bases and J 4 bases, leaving 8 bases between the germline ends. The data stem from a study of blood T cell repertoires in COVID-19. Overall study: T cells, B-cell-depleted T cells, or PBMCs provided the cDNA or gDNA that served as material.

Original processing methods: Reference gene primer amplification gave estimated nucleated cell counts. Clones were sequenced by immunoSEQ multiplex PCR, and TCRdb holds only the in-frame ones, with some missing. V and J calls and clone size are copied from that table; D and trimming were computed from the DNA. The sample lists roughly 330,000 clones, more than 75% occurring once. This sequence was found in a woman in her thirties who had recovered from COVID-19. Sequences were obtained from PBMCs or T cells enriched from blood (not recorded which). This chain connects TRBV5-1 to TRBJ2-6; D unclear. The CDR3 bases are TGCGCCAGCAGCTTGGCCCCTGGCGGGGCCAACGTCCTGACTTTC. Amino acid sequence: CASSLAPGGANVLTF. The full variable domain, its missing parts supplied by reference TRBV5-1 and TRBJ2-6, is KAGVTQTPRYLIKTRGQQVTLSCSPISGHRSVSWYQQTPGQGLQFLFEYFSETQRNKGNFPGRFSGRQFSNSRSEMNVSTLELGDSALYLCASSLAPGGANVLTFGAGSRLTVL.